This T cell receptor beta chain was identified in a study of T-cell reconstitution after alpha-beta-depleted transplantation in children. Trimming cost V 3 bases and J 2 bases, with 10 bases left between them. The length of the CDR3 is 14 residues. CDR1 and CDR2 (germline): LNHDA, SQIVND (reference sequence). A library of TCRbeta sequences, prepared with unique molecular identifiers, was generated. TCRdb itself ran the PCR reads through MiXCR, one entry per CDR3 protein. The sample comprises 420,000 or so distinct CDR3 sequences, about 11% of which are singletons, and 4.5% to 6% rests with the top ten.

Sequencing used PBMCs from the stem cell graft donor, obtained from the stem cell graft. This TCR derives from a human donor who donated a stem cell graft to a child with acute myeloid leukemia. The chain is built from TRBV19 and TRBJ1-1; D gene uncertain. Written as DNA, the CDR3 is TGTGCCAGTAGTATTCGCCATTTAAACACTGAAGCTTTCTTT. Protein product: CASSIRHLNTEAFF. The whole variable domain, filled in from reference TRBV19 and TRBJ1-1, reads DGGITQSPKYLFRKEGQNVTLSCEQNLNHDAMYWYRQDPGQGLRLIYYSQIVNDFQKGDIAEGYSVSREKKESFPLTVTSAQKNPTAFYLCASSIRHLNTEAFFGQGTRLTVV.